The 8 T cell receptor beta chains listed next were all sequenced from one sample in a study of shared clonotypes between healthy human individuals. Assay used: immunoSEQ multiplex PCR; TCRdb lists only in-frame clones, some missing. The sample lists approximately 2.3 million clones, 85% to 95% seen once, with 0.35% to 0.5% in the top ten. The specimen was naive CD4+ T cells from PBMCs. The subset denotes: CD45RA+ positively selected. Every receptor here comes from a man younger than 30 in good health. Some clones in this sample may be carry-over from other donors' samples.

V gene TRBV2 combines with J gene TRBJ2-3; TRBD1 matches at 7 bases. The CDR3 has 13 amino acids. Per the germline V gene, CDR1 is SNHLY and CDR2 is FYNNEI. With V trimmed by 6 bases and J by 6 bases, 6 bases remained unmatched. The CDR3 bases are TGTGCCAGCAGCGGGCAGGGGGTGGATACGCAGTATTTT. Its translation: CASSGQGVDTQYF.

The CDR3 loop is CASSLTGEETQYF. Here the CDR3 DNA reads TGTGCCAGCAGCTTGACAGGGGAAGAGACCCAGTACTTC. The chain employs TRBV7-9 and TRBJ2-5, with 8 bases fitting TRBD1. Trimming at V came to 3 bases and at J to 3 bases, leaving 0 bases not matched to a gene. The V gene's germline CDR1 is SEHNR and CDR2 FQNEAQ (reference sequence). CDR3 length: 13 residues.

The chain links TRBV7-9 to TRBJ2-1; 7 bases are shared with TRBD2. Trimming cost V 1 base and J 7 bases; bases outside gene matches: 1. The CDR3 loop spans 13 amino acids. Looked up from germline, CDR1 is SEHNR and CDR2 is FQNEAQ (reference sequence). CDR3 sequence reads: CASSLGLANEQFF. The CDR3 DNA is TGTGCCAGCAGCTTAGGACTAGCTAATGAGCAGTTCTTC.

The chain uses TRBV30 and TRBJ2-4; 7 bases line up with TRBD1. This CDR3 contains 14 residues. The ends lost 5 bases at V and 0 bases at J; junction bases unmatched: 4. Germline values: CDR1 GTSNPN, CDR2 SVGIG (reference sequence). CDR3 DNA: TGTGCCTGGGAGAGGGGGCTAGCCAAAAACATTCAGTACTTC. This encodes CAWERGLAKNIQYF.

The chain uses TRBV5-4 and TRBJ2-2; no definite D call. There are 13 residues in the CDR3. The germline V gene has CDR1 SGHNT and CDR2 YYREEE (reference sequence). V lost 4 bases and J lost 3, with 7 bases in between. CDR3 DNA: TGTGCCAGCAGCCTCAGAGACACCGGGGAGCTGTTTTTT. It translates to CASSLRDTGELFF.

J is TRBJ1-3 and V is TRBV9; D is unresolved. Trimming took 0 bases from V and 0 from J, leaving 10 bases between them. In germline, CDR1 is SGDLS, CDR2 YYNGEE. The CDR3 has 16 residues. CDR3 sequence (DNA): TGTGCCAGCAGCGTAGAGGCGGGGTCCTCTGGAAACACCATATATTTT. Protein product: CASSVEAGSSGNTIYF.

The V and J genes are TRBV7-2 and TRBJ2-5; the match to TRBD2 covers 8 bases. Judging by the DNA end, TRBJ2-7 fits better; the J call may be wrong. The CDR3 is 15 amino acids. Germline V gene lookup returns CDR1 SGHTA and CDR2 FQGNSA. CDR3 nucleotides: TGTGCCAGCAGCTACCTAGCGGGCCCCTCCTACGAGCAGTACTTC. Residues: CASSYLAGPSYEQYF.

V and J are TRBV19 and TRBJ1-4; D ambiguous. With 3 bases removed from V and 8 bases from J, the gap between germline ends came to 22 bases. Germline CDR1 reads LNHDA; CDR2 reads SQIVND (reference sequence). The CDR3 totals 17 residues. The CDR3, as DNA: TGTGCCAGTAGTATCCGCCCTTGGTTCGCCCTCCGGGAAAAACTGTTTTTT. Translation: CASSIRPWFALREKLFF.